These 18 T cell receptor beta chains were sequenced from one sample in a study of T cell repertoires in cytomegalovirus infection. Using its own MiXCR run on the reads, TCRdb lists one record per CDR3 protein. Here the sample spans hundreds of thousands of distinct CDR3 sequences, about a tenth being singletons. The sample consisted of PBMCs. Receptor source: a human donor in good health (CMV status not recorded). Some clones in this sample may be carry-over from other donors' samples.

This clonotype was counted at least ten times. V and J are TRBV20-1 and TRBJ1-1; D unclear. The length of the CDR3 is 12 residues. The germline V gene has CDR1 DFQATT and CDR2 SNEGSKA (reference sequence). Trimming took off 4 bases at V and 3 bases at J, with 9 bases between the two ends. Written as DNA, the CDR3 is TGCAGTGCTATAAGTGGGTACACTGAAGCTTTCTTT. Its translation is CSAISGYTEAFF.

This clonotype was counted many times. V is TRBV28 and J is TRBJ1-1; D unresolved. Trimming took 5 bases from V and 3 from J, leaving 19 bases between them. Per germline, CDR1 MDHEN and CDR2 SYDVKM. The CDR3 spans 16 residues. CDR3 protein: CASSPRRWARDTEAFF. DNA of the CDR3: TGTGCCAGCAGTCCTCGGCGGTGGGCGCGGGACACTGAAGCTTTCTTT.

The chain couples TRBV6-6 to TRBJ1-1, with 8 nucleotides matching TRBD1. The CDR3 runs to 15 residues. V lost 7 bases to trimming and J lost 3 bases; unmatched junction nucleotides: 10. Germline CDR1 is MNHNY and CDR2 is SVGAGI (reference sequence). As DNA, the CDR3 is TGTGCCAGCACCCCACACCTACAGGGGGACACTGAAGCTTTCTTT. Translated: CASTPHLQGDTEAFF.

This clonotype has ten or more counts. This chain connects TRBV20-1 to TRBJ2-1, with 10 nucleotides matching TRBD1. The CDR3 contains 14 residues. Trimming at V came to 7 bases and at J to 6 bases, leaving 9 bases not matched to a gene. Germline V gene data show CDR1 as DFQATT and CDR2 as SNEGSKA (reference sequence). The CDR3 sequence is CSVRTGGISNEQFF. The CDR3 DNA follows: TGCAGTGTTCGGACAGGGGGTATTAGCAATGAGCAGTTCTTC.

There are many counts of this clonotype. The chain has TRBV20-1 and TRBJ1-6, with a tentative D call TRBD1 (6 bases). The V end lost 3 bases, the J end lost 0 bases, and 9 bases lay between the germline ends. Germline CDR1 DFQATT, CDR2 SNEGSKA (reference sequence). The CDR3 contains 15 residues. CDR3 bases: TGCAGTGCTAGGGGGGCGAGCTCCTATAATTCACCCCTCCACTTT. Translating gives CSARGASSYNSPLHF.

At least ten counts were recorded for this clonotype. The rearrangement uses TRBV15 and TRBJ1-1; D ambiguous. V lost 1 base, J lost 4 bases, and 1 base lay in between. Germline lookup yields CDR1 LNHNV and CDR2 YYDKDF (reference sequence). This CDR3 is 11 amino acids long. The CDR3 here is CATSRGTEAFF. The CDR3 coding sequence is TGTGCCACCAGCAGAGGCACTGAAGCTTTCTTT.

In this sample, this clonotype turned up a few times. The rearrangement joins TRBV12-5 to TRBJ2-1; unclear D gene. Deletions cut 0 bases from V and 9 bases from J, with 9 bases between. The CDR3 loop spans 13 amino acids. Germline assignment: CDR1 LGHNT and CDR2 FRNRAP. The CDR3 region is CASGLVPFREQFF. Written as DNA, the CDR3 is TGTGCTAGTGGTTTGGTACCCTTCCGTGAGCAGTTCTTC.

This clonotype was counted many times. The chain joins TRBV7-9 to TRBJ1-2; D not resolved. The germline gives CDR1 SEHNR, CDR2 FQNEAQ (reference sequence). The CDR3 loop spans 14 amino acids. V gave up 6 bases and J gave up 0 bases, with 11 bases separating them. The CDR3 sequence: CASRPSGANYGYTF. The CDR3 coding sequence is TGTGCCAGCAGACCCTCCGGGGCTAACTATGGCTACACCTTC. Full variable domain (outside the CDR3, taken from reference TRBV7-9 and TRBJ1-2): DTGVSQNPRHKITKRGQNVTFRCDPISEHNRLYWYRQTLGQGPEFLTYFQNEAQLEKSRLLSDRFSAERPKGSFSTLEIQRTEQGDSAMYLCASRPSGANYGYTFGSGTRLTVV.

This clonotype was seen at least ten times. The CDR3 nucleotides are TGTGCCAGCAGCCCTCGTTACGTTCAGCCCCAGCATTTT. Amino acid sequence: CASSPRYVQPQHF. The chain recombines TRBV7-8 with TRBJ1-5; D unclear. This CDR3 is 13 amino acids long. Germline CDR1 is SGHVS and CDR2 is FQNEAQ. V was trimmed by 5 bases and J by 6 bases, leaving 11 bases between them.

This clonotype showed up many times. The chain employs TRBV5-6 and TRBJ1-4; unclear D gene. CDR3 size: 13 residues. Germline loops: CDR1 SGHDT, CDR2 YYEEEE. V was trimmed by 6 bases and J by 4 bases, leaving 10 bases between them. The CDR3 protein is CASNGQNNEKLFF. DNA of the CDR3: TGTGCCAGCAACGGGCAGAATAATGAAAAACTGTTTTTT.

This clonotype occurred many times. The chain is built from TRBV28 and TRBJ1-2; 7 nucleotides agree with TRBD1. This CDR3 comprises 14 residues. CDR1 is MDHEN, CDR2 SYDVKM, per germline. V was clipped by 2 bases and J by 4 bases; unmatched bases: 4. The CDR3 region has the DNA TGTGCCAGCAGTTTAGACAGGGTTGGCTATGGCTACACCTTC. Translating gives CASSLDRVGYGYTF.

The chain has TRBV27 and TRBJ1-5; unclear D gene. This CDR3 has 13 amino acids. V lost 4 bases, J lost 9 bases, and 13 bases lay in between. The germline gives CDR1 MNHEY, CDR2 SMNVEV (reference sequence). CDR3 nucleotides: TGTGCCAGCAGTTCGGCCCCGGCGAGGCCCCAGCATTTT. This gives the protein CASSSAPARPQHF.

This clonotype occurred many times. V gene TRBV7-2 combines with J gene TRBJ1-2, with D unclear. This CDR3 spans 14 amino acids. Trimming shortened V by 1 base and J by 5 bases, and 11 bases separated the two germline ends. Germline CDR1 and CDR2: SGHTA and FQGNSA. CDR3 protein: CASSLDRVSYGYTF. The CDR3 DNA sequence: TGTGCCAGCAGCTTAGACCGGGTTTCTTATGGCTACACCTTC.

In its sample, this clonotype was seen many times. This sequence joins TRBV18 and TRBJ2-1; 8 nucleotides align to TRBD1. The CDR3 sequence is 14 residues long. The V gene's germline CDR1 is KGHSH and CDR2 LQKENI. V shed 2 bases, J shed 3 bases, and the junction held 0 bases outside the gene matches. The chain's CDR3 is CASSPGTGYNEQFF. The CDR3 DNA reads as TGTGCCAGCTCACCAGGGACAGGCTACAATGAGCAGTTCTTC.

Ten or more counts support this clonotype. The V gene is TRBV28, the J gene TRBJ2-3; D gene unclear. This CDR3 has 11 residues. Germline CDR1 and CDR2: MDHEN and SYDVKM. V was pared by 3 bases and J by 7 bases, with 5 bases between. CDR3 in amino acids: CASSFEYTQYF. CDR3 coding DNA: TGTGCCAGCAGTTTCGAGTATACGCAGTATTTT.

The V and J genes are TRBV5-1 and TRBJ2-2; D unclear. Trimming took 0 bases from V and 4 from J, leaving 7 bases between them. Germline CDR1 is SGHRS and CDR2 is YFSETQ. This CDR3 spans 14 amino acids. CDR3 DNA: TGCGCCAGCAGCTTGGTCGTTTCCACCGGGGAGCTGTTTTTT. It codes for CASSLVVSTGELFF.

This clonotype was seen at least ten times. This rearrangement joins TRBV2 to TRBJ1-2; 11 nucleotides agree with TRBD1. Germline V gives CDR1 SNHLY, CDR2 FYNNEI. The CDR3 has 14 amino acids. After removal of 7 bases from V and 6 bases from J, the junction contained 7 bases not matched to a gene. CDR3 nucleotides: TGTGCCAGCACCGGCATGGACAGGGGGCATGGCTACACCTTC. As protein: CASTGMDRGHGYTF.

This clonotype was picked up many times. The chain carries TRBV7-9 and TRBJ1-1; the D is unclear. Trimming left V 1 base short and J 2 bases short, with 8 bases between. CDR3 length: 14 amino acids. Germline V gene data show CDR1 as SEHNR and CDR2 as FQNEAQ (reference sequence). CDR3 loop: CASSLDGVNTEAFF. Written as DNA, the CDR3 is TGTGCCAGCAGCTTAGATGGAGTTAACACTGAAGCTTTCTTT.